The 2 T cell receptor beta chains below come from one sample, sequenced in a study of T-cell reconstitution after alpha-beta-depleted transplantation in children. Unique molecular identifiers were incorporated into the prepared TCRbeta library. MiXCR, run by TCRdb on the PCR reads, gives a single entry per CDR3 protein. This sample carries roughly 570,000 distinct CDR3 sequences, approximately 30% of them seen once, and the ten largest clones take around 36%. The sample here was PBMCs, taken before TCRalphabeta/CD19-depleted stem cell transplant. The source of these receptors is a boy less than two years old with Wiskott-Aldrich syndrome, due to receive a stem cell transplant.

CDR3 coding DNA: TGCGCCAGCAGCCCTGCGTGGGGCTCCTACAATGAGCAGTTCTTC. Protein sequence: CASSPAWGSYNEQFF. The chain couples TRBV5-1 to TRBJ2-1; D unclear. CDR1 and CDR2 from the germline V gene are SGHRS and YFSETQ. V was pared by 4 bases and J by 0 bases, with 11 bases between. The CDR3 has 15 residues.

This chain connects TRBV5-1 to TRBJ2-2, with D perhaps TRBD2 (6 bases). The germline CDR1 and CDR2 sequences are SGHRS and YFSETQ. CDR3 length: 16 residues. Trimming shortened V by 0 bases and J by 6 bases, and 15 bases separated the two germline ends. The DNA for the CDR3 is TGCGCCAGCAGCTTGGCCAGTTCAGTAGCGGCCGGGGAGCTGTTTTTT. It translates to CASSLASSVAAGELFF.